This TCR beta chain derives from a study of blood T cell repertoires in COVID-19. Clones were sequenced by immunoSEQ multiplex PCR, and TCRdb holds only the in-frame ones, with some missing. The table has approximately 76,000 clones, roughly 87% seen once; the top ten hold roughly 8%. The CDR3 has 13 amino acids. Germline CDR1 is GTSNPN and CDR2 is SVGIG (reference sequence). Trimming stripped 0 bases from V and 2 bases from J, with 8 bases between. V and J are TRBV30 and TRBJ2-7, with D perhaps TRBD1 (5 bases). Sequencing used peripheral blood. The source is a man aged 25-45 years with acute or convalescent COVID-19. The CDR3 DNA is TGTGCCTGGAGTGTACAGGCAGCCTACGAGCAGTACTTC. Translation: CAWSVQAAYEQYF. Full variable domain (rest looked up from reference TRBV30 and TRBJ2-7): SQTIHQWPATLVQPVGSPLSLECTVEGTSNPNLYWYRQAAGRGLQLLFYSVGIGQISSEVPQNLSASRPQDRQFILSSKKLLLSDSGFYLCAWSVQAAYEQYFGPGTRLTVT.